These 19 T cell receptor beta chains share one sample of origin, sequenced in a study of blood T cell repertoires in COVID-19. Measured with immunoSEQ multiplex PCR; TCRdb has only the in-frame clones, and not every one. The table has about 87,000 clones, about 79% seen once. The sequenced sample consisted of peripheral blood. The receptors were sampled from a woman between 50 and 59 years old with acute or convalescent COVID-19.

This sequence joins TRBV28 and TRBJ1-5; possibly TRBD1 for D (5 bases). There are 15 residues in the CDR3. Trimming left V 3 bases short and J 8 bases short, with 17 bases between. Germline CDR1 MDHEN, CDR2 SYDVKM. Written as DNA, the CDR3 is TGTGCCAGCAGTTTGGTAATCGAAGGGGTAGAGCCCCAGCATTTT. It translates to CASSLVIEGVEPQHF.

V gene TRBV19 combines with J gene TRBJ2-5; tentative D call: TRBD2 (6 bases). CDR3 length equals 14 residues. V lost 4 bases, J lost 0 bases, and 9 bases lay in between. The germline V gene encodes CDR1 LNHDA and CDR2 SQIVND (reference sequence). This chain's CDR3 is CASSNGGNQETQYF. DNA of the CDR3: TGTGCCAGTAGTAACGGAGGGAACCAAGAGACCCAGTACTTC.

The J gene is TRBJ1-6, the V gene TRBV18, with D uncertain. The ends were cut back, 1 base at V and 6 bases at J, with 10 bases in the middle. Germline-derived CDR1 and CDR2 are KGHSH and LQKENI. The CDR3 spans 15 residues. CDR3 sequence: CASSPRQARNSPLHF. CDR3 sequence (DNA): TGTGCCAGCTCACCACGGCAGGCCCGTAATTCACCCCTCCACTTT.

This clone was seen just once. The V call is TRBV7-2, the J call TRBJ2-4; tentative D call: TRBD1 (6 bases). Germline V gives CDR1 SGHTA, CDR2 FQGNSA. Trimming removed 5 bases at V and 0 bases at J, with 11 bases between. The CDR3 consists of 15 residues. CDR3 region: CASSRDNLAKNIQYF. CDR3 DNA sequence: TGTGCCAGCAGCCGGGACAATTTAGCCAAAAACATTCAGTACTTC.

The chain joins TRBV2 to TRBJ1-1, with D hard to call. CDR1 and CDR2 (germline): SNHLY, FYNNEI. CDR3 size: 13 residues. V lost 1 base and J 6 bases, leaving 9 bases between the germline ends. The CDR3 DNA reads as TGTGCCAGCAGTGAAGGGGTCGGGGCTGAAGCTTTCTTT. Its translation is CASSEGVGAEAFF.

The chain carries TRBV7-2 and TRBJ1-6, with D unresolved. The V gene lost 5 bases and the J gene lost 7 bases, with 9 bases spanning the gap. Germline V gives CDR1 SGHTA, CDR2 FQGNSA. This CDR3 spans 13 amino acids. CDR3 nucleotide sequence: TGTGCCAGCAGCCCCCGTCGGAATTCACCCCTCCACTTT. It specifies CASSPRRNSPLHF.

The chain combines TRBV3-1 (or the pseudogene TRBV3-2) with TRBJ2-3; D is perhaps TRBD2 (5 bases). V was clipped by 5 bases and J by 4 bases, with 16 bases between them. Per germline, CDR1 LGHDT and CDR2 YNNKEL (reference sequence). The CDR3 has 15 amino acids. For the CDR3, the DNA is TGTGCCAGCAGCACCCGGGAAGGATTATCAGATACGCAGTATTTT. Amino acid sequence: CASSTREGLSDTQYF.

The chain employs TRBV14 and TRBJ1-1, with TRBD1 matching over 8 bases. Germline-derived CDR1 and CDR2 are SGHDN and FVKESK. V gave up 4 bases and J gave up 1 base; unmatched junction bases: 8. This CDR3 has 16 amino acids. For the CDR3, the DNA is TGTGCCAGCAGCCTCAGGACAGGGTACAAGAACACTGAAGCTTTCTTT. Translation: CASSLRTGYKNTEAFF.

With regard to this clone: Other DNA variants within this sample encode the same CDR3. In DNA, the CDR3 is TGTGCCAGCAGTTTCCGGTTAACTAACTATGGCTACACCTTC. It is translated as CASSFRLTNYGYTF. The chain links TRBV28 to TRBJ1-2; no clear D gene. The CDR3 length is 14 residues. Trimming cost V 3 bases and J 0 bases, with 8 bases left between them. Looked up from germline, CDR1 is MDHEN and CDR2 is SYDVKM.

Comments on this clone: Relative to the germline gene, one junction end is altered; a read error may explain this. The rearrangement links TRBV3-1 (or the pseudogene TRBV3-2) to TRBJ2-7, with 8 bases that match TRBD2. Germline CDR1 LGHDT, CDR2 YNNKEL (reference sequence). The length of the CDR3 is 12 residues. The CDR3 here is CASSQDGRGGTF. The DNA for the CDR3 is TGTGCCAGCAGCCAAGACGGGAGGGGGGGAACCTTC.

This clone was recorded a few times. The chain uses TRBV19 and TRBJ1-1; D remains unclear. The CDR3 is made up of 14 amino acids. The germline V gene encodes CDR1 LNHDA and CDR2 SQIVND (reference sequence). V was cut by 10 bases and J by 0 bases, with 15 bases left in between. The CDR3 region is CATIGGTMNTEAFF. The CDR3 nucleotides are TGTGCCACCATCGGAGGCACAATGAACACTGAAGCTTTCTTT.

This clone was detected once. The rearrangement links TRBV7-9 to TRBJ1-5, with a possible D match to TRBD1 (5 bases). In germline, CDR1 is SEHNR, CDR2 FQNEAQ (reference sequence). V lost 1 base and J 2 bases, leaving 15 bases between the germline ends. This CDR3 region has 17 residues. CDR3 sequence: CASSLDFGGKGNQPQHF. The CDR3 nucleotides read TGTGCCAGCAGCTTAGATTTCGGGGGGAAGGGCAATCAGCCCCAGCATTTT.

The rearrangement joins TRBV4-1 to TRBJ1-2; the match to TRBD1 covers 8 bases. V dropped 0 bases and J dropped 4; count of bases not matched to a gene: 7. CDR1 is MGHRA and CDR2 is YSYEKL in the germline V gene. The CDR3 has 16 residues. The CDR3 DNA reads as TGCGCCAGCAGCCAAGACCAGGGGGCTCGGGGCTATGGCTACACCTTC. Its protein product is CASSQDQGARGYGYTF.

The V call is TRBV7-2, the J call TRBJ1-4; D perhaps matches TRBD1 (6 bases). CDR3 length equals 16 residues. Germline V gives CDR1 SGHTA, CDR2 FQGNSA. Trimming removed 1 base from V and 3 bases from J, with 12 bases in between. The CDR3, as DNA: TGTGCCAGCAGCTTAGGAGGGGGAACGGCTAATGAAAAACTGTTTTTT. It translates to CASSLGGGTANEKLFF.

The chain employs TRBV5-5 and TRBJ1-2; 11 nucleotides align to TRBD1. Germline assignment: CDR1 SGHKS and CDR2 YYEKEE (reference sequence). Unmatched junction bases numbered 9, after V lost 5 bases and J lost 3 bases. This CDR3 spans 16 amino acids. DNA of the CDR3: TGTGCCAGCAGTTTCACGGACAGGGGGCTTTACTATGGCTACACCTTC. Translating gives CASSFTDRGLYYGYTF.

This clone was picked up a small number of times. The chain has TRBV28 and TRBJ2-5; TRBD2 aligns across 14 bases. Germline V gives CDR1 MDHEN, CDR2 SYDVKM. The V gene end was trimmed by 3 bases and the J gene end by 5 bases; junction bases not matched to a gene: 8. The CDR3 is 17 amino acids. CDR3 bases: TGTGCCAGCAGTTTTGGGCGGACTAGCGGGGGGAGGGAGACCCAGTACTTC. This sequence encodes CASSFGRTSGGRETQYF.

The chain has TRBV5-4 and TRBJ1-6, with 7 bases matching TRBD1. CDR1 is SGHNT and CDR2 is YYREEE in the germline V gene (reference sequence). The CDR3 runs 13 residues. The V and J ends lost 5 bases and 10 bases, in that order; junction bases with no gene match: 6. CDR3 protein: CASRSRGESPLHF. CDR3 coding DNA: TGTGCCAGCAGGTCCAGGGGGGAATCACCCCTCCACTTT.

A few counts support this clone. This chain joins TRBV6-1 and TRBJ1-1; no definite D call. Germline V gene sequence: CDR1 MNHNS, CDR2 SASEGT. The CDR3 is 14 amino acids. V lost 2 bases, J lost 6 bases, and 13 bases lay in between. The CDR3 region is CASSENPGYPEAFF. DNA for the CDR3: TGTGCCAGCAGTGAAAATCCGGGATACCCTGAAGCTTTCTTT.

The CDR3 region has the DNA TGTGCCAGCAGTTTGGTCGGGACTGGGAGATCTGGAAACACCATATATTTT. Translated: CASSLVGTGRSGNTIYF. This chain connects TRBV27 to TRBJ1-3, with D perhaps matching TRBD1 (5 bases). This CDR3 spans 17 amino acids. V shed 3 bases and J shed 1 base, with 16 bases lying between them. Looked up from germline, CDR1 is MNHEY and CDR2 is SMNVEV (reference sequence).